This T cell receptor (beta chain) derives from a study of blood T cell repertoires in COVID-19. In the study overall: Acute and convalescent COVID-19 samples came from the United States, Italy and Spain.

Participants had their cohort set by participant-reported clinical history. As originally analysed: Counts of nucleated cells, estimated from reference gene primer amplification, were obtained. The protocol was immunoSEQ multiplex PCR, while the TCRdb copy is restricted to in-frame clones and leaves out a portion. The V and J calls and clone size were taken over from that table, and D and trimming were inferred from the DNA. The sample records 360,000 or so clones, roughly 84% being singletons. This TCR was recovered from a woman in her 30s who had recovered from COVID-19. The specimen was PBMCs or T cells enriched from blood (not recorded which).

CDR3 nucleotides: TGCGCCAGCAGCTTGGCCACAGACACTCAGAGTGGCTACACCTTC. It yields the protein CASSLATDTQSGYTF. This chain uses TRBV5-1 with TRBJ1-2; D remains ambiguous. Germline CDR1 SGHRS, CDR2 YFSETQ. Trimming stripped 0 bases from V and 7 bases from J, with 16 bases between. This CDR3 is 15 amino acids long.